This T cell receptor beta chain was profiled in a study of CXCR4 blockade with PD-1 therapy in pancreatic cancer (dated by TCRdb to about 2019). Turning to the overall study: The study combined multiplex immunohistochemistry and TCRbeta immunosequencing of resected pancreatic ductal adenocarcinoma with ex vivo slice culture testing PD-1 and CXCR4 blockade. Two geographically distinct regions were TCR-sequenced from each of about 6 tumors to assess intratumoral heterogeneity. Results and caveats for the whole study, not just this receptor: Because only TCRbeta chains were sequenced, true antigen-specificity overlap of convergent dominant clones was left unconfirmed pending paired alpha-beta single-cell sequencing. The frequency of each amino acid clone correlated strongly with the number of distinct nucleotide rearrangements encoding that clone, suggesting convergent selection driven by common tumor antigens. Although tumors showed clonal expansion, with a mean productive clonality of 0.14 compared with under 0.055 in healthy blood, clonality was not correlated with survival.

The patients who supplied the archived tumor blocks had received no neoadjuvant therapy before resection. In the preserved-tissue arm of the study, 30 to 35 surgical resection samples from 20 to 25 previously untreated pancreatic ductal adenocarcinoma patients were used. DNA for the resection arm was extracted from ten 5-micron curls of FFPE tumor cut next to the multiplex immunohistochemistry slide. The immunoSEQ Assay at Adaptive Biotechnologies was used to immunosequence TCRbeta CDR3 regions from the extracted DNA. The source study handled its data this way. To measure the absolute abundance of each unique TCRbeta CDR3, the sequences were collapsed and filtered. Clonality was defined as 1 minus Pielou's evenness, computed on productive in-frame rearrangements only. Regional overlap tracked the top 100 nucleotide rearrangements across paired samples, with Morisita index comparing paired versus unrelated samples. The immunoSEQ Rearrangement Details tool was used to assess whether nucleotide rearrangements converged onto identical amino acid sequences. In TCRdb, the immuneACCESS table is reduced to in-frame sequences with V and J assigned. These tables do not hold every clone; where another copy was compared, an unresolved V gene accounts for under half, and the others remain unexplained. That table furnishes V, J and clone size, whereas the DNA furnished D and trimming. The sample yields under 6,500 clones; approximately 52% were counted once. About 6.6% of the sample goes to the ten largest clones.

Remarks on this clone: Its binding antigen is unknown. Per-nucleotide qualities are absent, and no much larger clonotype sits a single base away.

Sequenced material: tumor tissue. The clonotype was recovered from a human donor with pancreatic ductal adenocarcinoma.

The CDR3 has the sequence CASSSRQASNTGELFF. Here is the DNA: TGTGCCAGCAGTTCTCGACAGGCTTCGAACACCGGGGAGCTGTTTTTT. The chain joins TRBV28 to TRBJ2-2; TRBD1 is possibly the D segment (6 matching bases). In the germline V gene, CDR1 corresponds to MDHEN and CDR2 to SYDVKM. The junction carries 12 bases between V and J, which are trimmed by 4 bases and 0 bases respectively. The CDR3 spans 16 residues, from the cysteine through the phenylalanine. Of all the DNA, just the CDR3 is kept, 48 bases in frame from base 1.